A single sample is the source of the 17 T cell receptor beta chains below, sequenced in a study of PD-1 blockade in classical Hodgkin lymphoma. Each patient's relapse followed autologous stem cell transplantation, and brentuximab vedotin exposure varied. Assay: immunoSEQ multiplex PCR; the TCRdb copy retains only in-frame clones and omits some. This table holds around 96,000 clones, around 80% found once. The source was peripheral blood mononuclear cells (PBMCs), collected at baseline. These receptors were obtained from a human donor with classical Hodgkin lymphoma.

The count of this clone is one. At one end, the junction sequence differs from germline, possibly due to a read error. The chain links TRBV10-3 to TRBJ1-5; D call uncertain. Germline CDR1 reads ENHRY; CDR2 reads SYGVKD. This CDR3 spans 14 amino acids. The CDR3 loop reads CASSYKDSNQPQHF. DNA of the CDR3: TGTGCCAGCAGTTACAAGGATAGCAATCAGCCCCAGCATTTT.

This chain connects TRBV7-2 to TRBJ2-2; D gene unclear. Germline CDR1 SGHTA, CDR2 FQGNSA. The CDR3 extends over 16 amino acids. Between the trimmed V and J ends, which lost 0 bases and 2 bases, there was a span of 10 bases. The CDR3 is CASSLAVGSNTGELFF. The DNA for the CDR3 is TGTGCCAGCAGCTTAGCGGTCGGGTCCAACACCGGGGAGCTGTTTTTT.

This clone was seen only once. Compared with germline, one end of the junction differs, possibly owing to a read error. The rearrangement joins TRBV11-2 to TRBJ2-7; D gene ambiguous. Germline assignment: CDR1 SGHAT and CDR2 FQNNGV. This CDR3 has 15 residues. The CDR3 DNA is TGTGCCAGCAGCCTAGACCAGACGGTTTCCTACGAGCAGTACTTC. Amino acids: CASSLDQTVSYEQYF.

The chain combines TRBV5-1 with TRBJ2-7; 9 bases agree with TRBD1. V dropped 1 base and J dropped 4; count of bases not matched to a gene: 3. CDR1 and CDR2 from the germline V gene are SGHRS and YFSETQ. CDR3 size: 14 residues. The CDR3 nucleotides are TGCGCCAGCAGCTTGCTGGGACAGGGTTACGAGCAGTACTTC. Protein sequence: CASSLLGQGYEQYF.

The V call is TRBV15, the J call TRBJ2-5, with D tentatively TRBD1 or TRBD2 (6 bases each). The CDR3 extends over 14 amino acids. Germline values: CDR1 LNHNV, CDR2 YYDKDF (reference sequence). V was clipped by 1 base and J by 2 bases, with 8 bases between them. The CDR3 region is CATSRGGAQETQYF. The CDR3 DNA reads TGTGCCACCAGCAGAGGGGGGGCTCAAGAGACCCAGTACTTC.

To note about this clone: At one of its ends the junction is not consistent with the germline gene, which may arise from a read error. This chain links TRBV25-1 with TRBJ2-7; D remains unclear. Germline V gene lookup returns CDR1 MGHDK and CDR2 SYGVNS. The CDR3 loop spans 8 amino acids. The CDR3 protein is CASSECCF. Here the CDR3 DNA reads TGTGCCAGCAGTGAATGTTGCTTC.

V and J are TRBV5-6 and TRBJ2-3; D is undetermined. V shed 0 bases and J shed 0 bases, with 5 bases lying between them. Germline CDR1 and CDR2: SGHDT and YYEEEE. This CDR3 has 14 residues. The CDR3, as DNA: TGTGCCAGCAGCTTGGGGCGGAGCACAGATACGCAGTATTTT. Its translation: CASSLGRSTDTQYF.

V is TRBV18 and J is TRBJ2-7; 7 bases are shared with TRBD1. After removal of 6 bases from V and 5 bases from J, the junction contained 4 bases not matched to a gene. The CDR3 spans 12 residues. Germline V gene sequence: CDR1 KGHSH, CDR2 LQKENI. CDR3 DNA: TGTGCCAGCTCCCCAACAGGGGACGAGCAGTACTTC. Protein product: CASSPTGDEQYF. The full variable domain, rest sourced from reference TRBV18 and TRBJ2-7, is NAGVMQNPRHLVRRRGQEARLRCSPMKGHSHVYWYRQLPEEGLKFMVYLQKENIIDESGMPKERFSAEFPKEGPSILRIQQVVRGDSAAYFCASSPTGDEQYFGPGTRLTVT.

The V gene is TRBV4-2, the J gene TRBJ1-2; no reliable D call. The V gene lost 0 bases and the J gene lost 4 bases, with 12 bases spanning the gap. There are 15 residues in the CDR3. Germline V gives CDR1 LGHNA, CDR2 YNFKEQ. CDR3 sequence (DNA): TGTGCCAGCAGCCAAGAAGGCCAGAGAGCCTATGGCTACACCTTC. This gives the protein CASSQEGQRAYGYTF.

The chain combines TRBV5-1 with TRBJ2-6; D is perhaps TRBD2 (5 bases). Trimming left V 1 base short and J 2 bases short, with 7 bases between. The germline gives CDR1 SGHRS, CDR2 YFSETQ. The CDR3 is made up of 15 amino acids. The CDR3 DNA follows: TGCGCCAGCAGCTTGCCGGGAACTGGGGCCAACGTCCTGACTTTC. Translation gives CASSLPGTGANVLTF. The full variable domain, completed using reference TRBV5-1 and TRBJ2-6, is KAGVTQTPRYLIKTRGQQVTLSCSPISGHRSVSWYQQTPGQGLQFLFEYFSETQRNKGNFPGRFSGRQFSNSRSEMNVSTLELGDSALYLCASSLPGTGANVLTFGAGSRLTVL.

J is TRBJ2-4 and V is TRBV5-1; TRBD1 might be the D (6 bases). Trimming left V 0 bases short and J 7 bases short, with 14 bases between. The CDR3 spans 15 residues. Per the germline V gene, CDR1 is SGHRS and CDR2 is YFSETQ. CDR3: CASSLAEAGANIQYF. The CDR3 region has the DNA TGCGCCAGCAGCTTGGCCGAGGCAGGGGCCAACATTCAGTACTTC.

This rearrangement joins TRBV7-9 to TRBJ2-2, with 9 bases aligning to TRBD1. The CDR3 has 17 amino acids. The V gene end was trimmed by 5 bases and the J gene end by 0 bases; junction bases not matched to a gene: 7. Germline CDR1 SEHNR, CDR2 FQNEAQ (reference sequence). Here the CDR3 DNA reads TGTGCCAGCAGCCTAACCGGGACAGGGCCGAACACCGGGGAGCTGTTTTTT. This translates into CASSLTGTGPNTGELFF.

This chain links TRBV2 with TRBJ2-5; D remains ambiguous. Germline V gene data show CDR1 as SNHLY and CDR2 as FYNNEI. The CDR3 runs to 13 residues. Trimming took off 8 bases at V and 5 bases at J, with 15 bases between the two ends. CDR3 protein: CASCRAPGETQYF. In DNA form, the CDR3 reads TGTGCCAGCTGCCGGGCCCCCGGGGAGACCCAGTACTTC.

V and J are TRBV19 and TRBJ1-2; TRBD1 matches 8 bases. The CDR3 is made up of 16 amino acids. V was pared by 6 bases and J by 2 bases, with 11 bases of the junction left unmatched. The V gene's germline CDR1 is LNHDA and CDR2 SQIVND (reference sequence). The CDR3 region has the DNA TGTGCCAGTAGCTCCTCTCGGACAGGGTTCAACTATGGCTACACCTTC. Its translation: CASSSSRTGFNYGYTF.

The CDR3 protein is CASSLGPYSGNTIYF. The CDR3 nucleotides read TGCGCCAGCAGTTTAGGACCGTACTCTGGAAACACCATATATTTT. The chain employs TRBV5-1 and TRBJ1-3; D ambiguous. V was clipped by 5 bases and J by 0 bases, with 12 bases between them. CDR1 and CDR2 (germline): SGHRS, YFSETQ. CDR3 length equals 15 residues.

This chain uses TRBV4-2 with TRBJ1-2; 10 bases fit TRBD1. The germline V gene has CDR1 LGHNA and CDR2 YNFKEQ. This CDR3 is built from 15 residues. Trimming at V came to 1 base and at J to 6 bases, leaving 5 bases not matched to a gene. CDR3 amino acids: CASSQGTGGRDGYTF. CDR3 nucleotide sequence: TGTGCCAGCAGCCAAGGGACAGGGGGACGAGATGGCTACACCTTC.

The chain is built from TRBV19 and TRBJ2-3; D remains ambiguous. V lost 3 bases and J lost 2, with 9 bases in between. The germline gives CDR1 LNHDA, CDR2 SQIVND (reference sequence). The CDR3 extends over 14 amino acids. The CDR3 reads CASSIRYPTDTQYF. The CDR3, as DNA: TGTGCCAGTAGTATTCGCTACCCCACAGATACGCAGTATTTT.